Below, 21 T cell receptor beta chains from the same sample are listed, as sequenced in a study of CD4 T cells in relation to SARS-CoV-2 and coronaviruses. The repertoire was sequenced with immunoSEQ multiplex PCR; TCRdb's copy has only in-frame clones and lacks some. In the table there are about 59,000 clones, more than 80% of which are singletons. CD4+ T cells from unexposed donors were obtained before the COVID-19 pandemic (2011-2018). Source material: memory CD4+ T cells from PBMCs. These receptors were collected from a human donor in good health.

There are a few counts of this clone. The chain has TRBV5-5 and TRBJ1-1; 8 bases align to TRBD1. The CDR3 loop spans 16 amino acids. Germline V gene sequence: CDR1 SGHKS, CDR2 YYEKEE (reference sequence). The trim removed 0 bases at V and 0 bases at J, leaving 4 bases unmatched. CDR3 sequence reads: CASSLVGQVLNTEAFF. The CDR3 DNA reads TGTGCCAGCAGCTTGGTGGGACAGGTGTTGAACACTGAAGCTTTCTTT.

The chain uses TRBV5-6 and TRBJ2-5, with 8 nucleotides matching TRBD2. The CDR3 totals 14 residues. CDR1 is SGHDT, CDR2 YYEEEE, per germline. V lost 4 bases and J lost 4; bases outside the gene matches: 6. CDR3 bases: TGTGCCAGCAGCCCACCGGGGGGGACAGAGACCCAGTACTTC. This gives the protein CASSPPGGTETQYF.

The CDR3 DNA follows: TGCAGCGTTGTCTGGTCAGGCACCCAAGAGACCCAGTACTTC. It translates to CSVVWSGTQETQYF. V and J are TRBV29-1 and TRBJ2-5; D is undetermined. Trimming shortened V by 4 bases and J by 1 base, and 13 bases separated the two germline ends. Germline V gene data show CDR1 as SQVTM and CDR2 as ANQGSEA. The CDR3 is made up of 14 amino acids. The full variable domain, completed using reference TRBV29-1 and TRBJ2-5, is SAVISQKPSRDICQRGTSLTIQCQVDSQVTMMFWYRQQPGQSLTLIATANQGSEATYESGFVIDKFPISRPNLTFSTLTVSNMSPEDSSIYLCSVVWSGTQETQYFGPGTRLLVL.

For the CDR3, the DNA is TGTGCCAGCAGCCAGATTAGCGGGATAAACTACAATGAGCAGTTCTTC. Translation gives CASSQISGINYNEQFF. The J gene is TRBJ2-1, the V gene TRBV7-6; 8 nucleotides line up with TRBD2. Germline V lookup: CDR1 SGHVS, CDR2 FNYEAQ. With V trimmed by 5 bases and J by 3 bases, 9 bases remained unmatched. CDR3 length: 16 residues. Based on the CDR3 plus reference TRBV7-6 and TRBJ2-1, the full variable domain is GAGVSQSPRYKVTKRGQDVALRCDPISGHVSLYWYRQALGQGPEFLTYFNYEAQQDKSGLPNDRFSAERPEGSISTLTIQRTEQRDSAMYRCASSQISGINYNEQFFGPGTRLTVL.

CDR3 nucleotide sequence: TGTGCCAGCAGTCGAGAGCCCAACACAGATACGCAGTATTTT. This sequence encodes CASSREPNTDTQYF. The chain carries TRBV6-5 and TRBJ2-3, with D unresolved. Trimming cost V 5 bases and J 2 bases, with 11 bases left between them. Looked up from germline, CDR1 is MNHEY and CDR2 is SVGAGI. There are 14 residues in the CDR3.

The rearrangement uses TRBV24-1 and TRBJ2-1, with 8 bases identical to TRBD1. Germline lookup yields CDR1 KGHDR and CDR2 SFDVKD. CDR3 size: 15 residues. Germline trimming cut 5 bases from V and 9 bases from J; bases unmatched to any gene: 11. The CDR3 DNA reads TGTGCCACCAGTGGGGCAGGGGGCCCCCAGGGTGAGCAGTTCTTC. Protein: CATSGAGGPQGEQFF.

Turning to this clone: The same CDR3 can be traced to other DNA sequences in this sample. The chain uses TRBV9 and TRBJ1-1; TRBD1 agrees at 7 bases. This CDR3 has 14 residues. Per germline, CDR1 SGDLS and CDR2 YYNGEE. The trim removed 3 bases at V and 1 base at J, leaving 3 bases unmatched. The CDR3 reads CASSARQGNTEAFF. In DNA form, the CDR3 reads TGTGCCAGCAGCGCCAGACAGGGGAACACTGAAGCTTTCTTT.

V and J are TRBV7-3 and TRBJ2-1; TRBD2 matches at 8 bases. Germline V gene sequence: CDR1 SGHTA, CDR2 FQGTGA. The CDR3 is 15 residues long. V gave up 5 bases and J gave up 7 bases; unmatched junction bases: 10. CDR3 nucleotides: TGTGCCAGCAGCCCAACCAGGACTAGCCTAAATGAGCAGTTCTTC. Protein sequence: CASSPTRTSLNEQFF.

The gene calls are TRBV6-5 and TRBJ2-1, with D possibly TRBD2 on 7 matching bases. The length of the CDR3 is 15 residues. CDR1 is MNHEY, CDR2 SVGAGI, per germline. The V gene lost 4 bases and the J gene lost 6 bases, with 16 bases spanning the gap. CDR3 in amino acids: CASSSPAGASNEQFF. The DNA for the CDR3 is TGTGCCAGCAGTTCCCCCGCGGGGGCCTCCAATGAGCAGTTCTTC.

A single count supports this clone. The V gene is TRBV5-1, the J gene TRBJ2-1; D is uncertain. Trimming took off 4 bases at V and 2 bases at J, with 10 bases between the two ends. CDR3 size: 14 residues. CDR1 is SGHRS and CDR2 is YFSETQ in the germline V gene. The CDR3, as DNA: TGCGCCAGCAGCACCGGTCCCCCCTACAATGAGCAGTTCTTC. Translation: CASSTGPPYNEQFF.

The V and J genes are TRBV6-1 and TRBJ2-2; D is undetermined. This CDR3 is built from 12 residues. Looked up from germline, CDR1 is MNHNS and CDR2 is SASEGT. The V end was cut by 3 bases, the J end by 4 bases, with 3 bases between. The CDR3 is CASSDTTGELFF. The CDR3, as DNA: TGTGCCAGCAGTGATACCACCGGGGAGCTGTTTTTT.

The chain employs TRBV12-3 or TRBV12-4 and TRBJ2-7; the D is unclear. This CDR3 comprises 11 residues. V gave up 5 bases and J gave up 4 bases, with 6 bases separating them. CDR3 protein: CASSTLYEQYF. CDR3 bases: TGTGCCAGCAGTACACTTTACGAGCAGTACTTC.

Concerning this clone itself: The germline gene is not matched at one end of the junction; a read error may be the cause. V and J are TRBV28 and TRBJ2-1; tentative D call: TRBD1 (6 bases). The V gene's germline CDR1 is MDHEN and CDR2 SYDVKM. The length of the CDR3 is 12 residues. CDR3 loop: CASSPRQLGALF. As DNA, the CDR3 is TGTGCCAGCAGCCCAAGACAGTTGGGGGCTCTCTTC.

This clone appeared once. V gene TRBV5-8 combines with J gene TRBJ2-3; tentatively, D is TRBD2 (5 bases). Germline CDR1 is SGHTS and CDR2 is YDEGEE. The V and J ends lost 2 bases and 0 bases respectively, with 10 bases between them. The CDR3 totals 15 residues. CDR3 DNA sequence: TGTGCCAGCAGCTTAACTGGGAGAAGCACAGATACGCAGTATTTT. Translated, it gives CASSLTGRSTDTQYF.

The CDR3 reads CASSPGQAGGYTF. CDR3 bases: TGTGCCAGCAGCCCGGGGCAGGCTGGTGGCTACACCTTC. The V call is TRBV28, the J call TRBJ1-2, with D possibly matching TRBD1 (5 bases). Germline CDR1 MDHEN, CDR2 SYDVKM. V lost 6 bases to trimming and J lost 7 bases, with 15 bases between them. The CDR3 is made up of 13 amino acids.

The chain is built from TRBV10-2 and TRBJ2-6, with TRBD1 matching 11 bases. Germline values: CDR1 WSHSY, CDR2 SAAADI. With V trimmed by 3 bases and J by 0 bases, 7 bases remained unmatched. The CDR3 is 19 residues long. The CDR3 DNA sequence: TGCGCCAGCAGTGACCCGGGACAGGGGGGACCCTCTGGGGCCAACGTCCTGACTTTC. Translated: CASSDPGQGGPSGANVLTF.

The chain recombines TRBV28 with TRBJ2-5; 10 bases align to TRBD1. The germline V gene encodes CDR1 MDHEN and CDR2 SYDVKM. Trimming took 8 bases from V and 5 from J; bases not matched to a gene: 5. This CDR3 spans 13 amino acids. This CDR3 reads CASGTGAPETQYF. In DNA form, the CDR3 reads TGTGCCAGCGGGACAGGGGCTCCGGAGACCCAGTACTTC.

The chain carries TRBV19 and TRBJ1-6, with no clear D. Trimming left V 3 bases short and J 0 bases short, with 9 bases between. The CDR3 consists of 16 residues. The germline gives CDR1 LNHDA, CDR2 SQIVND (reference sequence). This chain's CDR3 is CASSMQTSSYNSPLHF. The CDR3 DNA is TGTGCCAGTAGTATGCAGACGAGCTCCTATAATTCACCCCTCCACTTT.

The V call is TRBV25-1, the J call TRBJ2-7, with TRBD1 matching over 8 bases. Unmatched junction bases numbered 5, after V lost 4 bases and J lost 3 bases. The CDR3 is made up of 14 amino acids. Germline V gene sequence: CDR1 MGHDK, CDR2 SYGVNS. Here the CDR3 DNA reads TGTGCCAGCAGTGCAGGGGACAGGAACTACGAGCAGTACTTC. Encoded protein: CASSAGDRNYEQYF.

This rearrangement joins TRBV28 to TRBJ2-1; the match to TRBD2 covers 9 bases. The V gene end was trimmed by 6 bases and the J gene end by 7 bases; junction bases not matched to a gene: 13. Germline V gene data show CDR1 as MDHEN and CDR2 as SYDVKM. This CDR3 contains 16 residues. This chain's CDR3 is CASSFASSGNNNEQFF. DNA for the CDR3: TGTGCCAGCAGCTTCGCTTCTAGCGGGAATAATAATGAGCAGTTCTTC.

The chain links TRBV2 to TRBJ2-7; D gene ambiguous. The CDR3 runs 12 residues. With 2 bases removed from V and 3 bases from J, the gap between germline ends came to 5 bases. The germline V gene has CDR1 SNHLY and CDR2 FYNNEI. CDR3 in DNA: TGTGCCAGCAGTGAAACAGACTACGAGCAGTACTTC. It translates to CASSETDYEQYF.